This T cell receptor beta chain came from a study of beta chain features in type 1 diabetes. There was one heparinised blood draw per donor, averaging about 120 mL. About this clone: As yet, its antigen is unknown.

CDR3 size: 15 residues. V was shortened by 5 bases and J by 4 bases, with 14 bases between the two germline ends. Germline V lookup: CDR1 SGHAT, CDR2 FQDESV (reference sequence). Study results and caveats: In all four CD4+ subsets, TCRB CDR3 length was significantly, moderately reduced in type 1 diabetes. It was among patients, rather than healthy donors, that naive, central memory and Treg TCRB repertoires appeared more similar.

TCRB transcripts that were expressed got sequenced, as all of the isolated RNA had been reverse transcribed. Measured with immunoSEQ multiplex PCR; TCRdb has only the in-frame clones, and not every one. The data hold under 400,000 clones, with roughly an eighth observed a single time. The chain carries TRBV11-1 and TRBJ2-2, with TRBD2 as a possible D gene (5 bases). The source material was naive CD4+ T cells from blood. This clonotype originated in a young man in good health. The CDR3 is CASSEDRGPTGELFF. CDR3 bases: TGTGCCAGCAGCGAAGACCGGGGTCCCACCGGGGAGCTGTTTTTT.